The 14 T cell receptor beta chains given below trace back to one sample, sequenced in a study of Ad26.COV2.S vaccination and SARS-CoV-2 variants. The repertoire was sequenced with immunoSEQ multiplex PCR; TCRdb's copy has only in-frame clones and lacks some. This table holds hundreds of thousands of clones, about 88% found once. Treatment indicated: some 20 received Ad26.COV2.S at low or high dose, single or two shots; several received placebo; per-sample allocation not given. Material that was analyzed had been drawn on day 63 after the first vaccine or placebo injection. The material was peripheral blood, obtained in a trial of Ad26.COV2.S vaccine versus placebo. The receptors come from a person between 18 and 65 years old who received the Ad26.COV2.S COVID-19 vaccine or a placebo.

This chain's CDR3 is CASSQGGATDTQYF. Written as DNA, the CDR3 is TGTGCCAGCAGCCAAGGCGGGGCCACAGATACGCAGTATTTT. The chain recombines TRBV11-3 with TRBJ2-3, with D possibly TRBD2 on 6 matching bases. CDR1 SGHNT and CDR2 YENEEA come from the germline V gene. The CDR3 runs to 14 residues. V was trimmed by 5 bases and J by 2 bases, leaving 11 bases between them. The full variable domain, rest sourced from reference TRBV11-3 and TRBJ2-3, is EAGVVQSPRYKIIEKKQPVAFWCNPISGHNTLYWYLQNLGQGPELLIRYENEEAVDDSQLPKDRFSAERLKGVDSTLKIQPAELGDSAVYLCASSQGGATDTQYFGPGTRLTVL.

The chain has TRBV11-2 and TRBJ2-1; TRBD2 matches 7 bases. The V gene's germline CDR1 is SGHAT and CDR2 FQNNGV. CDR3 size: 12 residues. V trimming: 4 bases; J trimming: 8 bases; junction bases outside the gene matches: 2. The CDR3 sequence is CASSSRGYEQFF. The CDR3 DNA reads as TGTGCCAGCAGCTCGCGGGGGTATGAGCAGTTCTTC.

A single count supports this clone. The rearrangement joins TRBV28 to TRBJ1-5; 10 bases map to TRBD1. Germline CDR1 and CDR2: MDHEN and SYDVKM. This CDR3 spans 20 amino acids. V lost 6 bases to trimming and J lost 2 bases; unmatched junction nucleotides: 19. The CDR3: CASSPMAGQGQYWGNQPQHF. The CDR3 nucleotides read TGTGCCAGCAGCCCAATGGCGGGACAGGGGCAGTATTGGGGCAATCAGCCCCAGCATTTT.

The V call is TRBV30, the J call TRBJ1-3; D might be TRBD1 (6 bases). V gave up 2 bases and J gave up 3 bases, with 20 bases separating them. There are 17 residues in the CDR3. The germline V gene has CDR1 GTSNPN and CDR2 SVGIG (reference sequence). CDR3 amino acids: CAWSPYPDRSFGNTIYF. CDR3 nucleotides: TGTGCCTGGAGTCCTTACCCCGACAGGAGCTTTGGAAACACCATATATTTT.

The genes are TRBV5-6 and TRBJ2-2; D is possibly TRBD2 (5 bases). Between the trimmed V and J ends, which lost 0 bases and 5 bases, there was a span of 8 bases. Germline assignment: CDR1 SGHDT and CDR2 YYEEEE. The CDR3 contains 14 residues. For the CDR3, the DNA is TGTGCCAGCAGCTTGGCCGGGAAAACCGGGGAGCTGTTTTTT. Translated: CASSLAGKTGELFF.

The DNA of the CDR3 is TGTGCCAGCAGCCAAACACGAAACACTGAAGCTTTCTTT. This sequence encodes CASSQTRNTEAFF. The chain links TRBV4-2 to TRBJ1-1; D is unresolved. The CDR3 consists of 13 residues. The V gene's germline CDR1 is LGHNA and CDR2 YNFKEQ. V lost 2 bases and J 2 bases, leaving 6 bases between the germline ends.

The chain employs TRBV5-1 and TRBJ2-7; 12 bases match TRBD1. The V segment lost 5 bases and the J segment 4 bases; nucleotides outside the gene matches: 4. CDR1 and CDR2 from the germline V gene are SGHRS and YFSETQ. The CDR3 contains 14 residues. The CDR3 reads CASSRGQGAYEQYF. CDR3 bases: TGCGCCAGCAGTCGGGGACAGGGGGCTTACGAGCAGTACTTC.

The rearrangement joins TRBV6-2 or TRBV6-3 to TRBJ2-1; D perhaps matches TRBD2 (6 bases). The CDR3 is 17 residues long. Trimming took 2 bases from V and 9 from J, leaving 23 bases between them. Germline-derived CDR1 and CDR2 are MNHEY and SVGEGT. The CDR3 bases are TGTGCCAGCAGTTACCCGACGGAGGGTTCAGCCTATAGTGAGCAGTTCTTC. Translation gives CASSYPTEGSAYSEQFF.

This clone was observed once. Mismatch with germline at one junction end may stem from a read error. The chain is built from TRBV19 and TRBJ2-1; 14 bases agree with TRBD2. The CDR3 sequence is 20 residues long. Germline V lookup: CDR1 LNHDA, CDR2 SQIVND (reference sequence). This CDR3 is CASSIGGTSGRKWSYNEQFF. In DNA, the CDR3 is TGTGCCAGTAGCATAGGAGGGACTAGCGGGAGAAAATGGTCCTACAATGAGCAGTTCTTC.

The chain is built from TRBV11-3 and TRBJ2-7, with unresolved D. V lost 1 base, J lost 2 bases, and 9 bases lay in between. The CDR3 has 14 residues. CDR1 is SGHNT and CDR2 is YENEEA in the germline V gene. The CDR3 region is CASSLGAIPYEQYF. CDR3 DNA: TGTGCCAGCAGCTTAGGGGCTATTCCCTACGAGCAGTACTTC.

The chain is built from TRBV5-8 and TRBJ2-7, with 9 bases fitting TRBD1. The V and J ends lost 2 bases and 5 bases, in that order; junction bases with no gene match: 5. In germline, CDR1 is SGHTS, CDR2 YDEGEE. The CDR3 has 14 amino acids. The CDR3 bases are TGTGCCAGCAGCTTCGGACAGGGGTTCAACGAGCAGTACTTC. The encoded protein is CASSFGQGFNEQYF.

V usage is TRBV6-5 and J usage is TRBJ1-4, with D hard to call. Trimming took 0 bases from V and 0 from J, leaving 8 bases between them. Germline lookup yields CDR1 MNHEY and CDR2 SVGAGI. This CDR3 region has 16 residues. As DNA, the CDR3 is TGTGCCAGCAGTTACTCTAAGATCCCAACTAATGAAAAACTGTTTTTT. It codes for CASSYSKIPTNEKLFF.

This clone turned up a few times. The V gene is TRBV5-4, the J gene TRBJ2-7, with unresolved D. CDR1 and CDR2 from the germline V gene are SGHNT and YYREEE (reference sequence). V was trimmed by 1 base and J by 0 bases, leaving 2 bases between them. The CDR3 is 12 amino acids. The CDR3 loop is CASSLTSYEQYF. CDR3 in DNA: TGTGCCAGCAGCTTGACCTCCTACGAGCAGTACTTC.

This chain joins TRBV30 and TRBJ2-3, with no clear D. V was trimmed by 7 bases and J by 0 bases, leaving 8 bases between them. The CDR3 covers 12 residues. Germline V CDR1 and CDR2: GTSNPN, SVGIG (reference sequence). The CDR3 here is CASTESTDTQYF. The CDR3, as DNA: TGTGCCTCCACAGAAAGCACAGATACGCAGTATTTT.